What follows is one TCR beta chain and its context. Its binding antigen is unknown. No qualities accompany the bases; no much larger clone lies one base away. Library creation used the immunoSEQ multiplex PCR assay. A mixture of 60 forward primers for TCR Vbeta segments and 13 reverse primers for TCR Jbeta segments was used in the multiplex PCR. Amplification of the CDR3 region of rearranged TCR beta genes was performed with a multiplex PCR assay on genomic DNA. On the Illumina HiSeq System, the amplified TCR beta libraries were sequenced as 87-base-pair reads. The original methods were these. Across the 500 to 750 repertoires, a later analysis counted 80 million or so unique TCR beta chains, 9.5 million to 13 million of which were shared by at least two donors. A nearest-neighbor algorithm error-corrected the raw reads and collapsed the reads into unique sequences, merging closely related sequences to remove PCR and sequencing errors. V, D and J gene segments were assigned by aligning CDR3 sequences to IMGT reference sequences. For a sequence to be retained, a match of at least six nucleotides was required to both a V gene segment and a J gene segment. Rearrangements were called productive when the CDR3 lacked stop codons and stayed in frame with V and J; all others were non-productive. CDR3 was defined by IMGT convention, running from the second conserved V-encoded cysteine to the conserved J-encoded phenylalanine. Sequences without an unambiguous match to a single V gene segment were excluded from the earlier analysis of about 600 of the donors. An earlier analysis of several hundred of the donors called V segments functional above 56.7% productive rearrangements and segregating when the between-donor standard deviation exceeded 5%. A statistical classification framework was developed to diagnose cytomegalovirus status using the catalog of TCR beta chain sequences. In a later analysis, TCR nucleotide sequences were compared against IMGT/GENE-DB human TR gene sequences so that V and J genes could be assigned. Using the TCRdist pipeline, a later analysis assigned CDR3 sequences along with most-parsimonious VDJ recombination scenarios. In a later analysis, every TCR beta chain was defined by the combination of its CDR3 amino acid sequence and its V-gene family, and reads without a unique V-gene family were dropped. A later analysis removed 450 to 600 highly shared, low-generation-probability nucleotide sequences to deal with suspected cross-contamination and a sequencing artifact. For each public chain, a later analysis derived a clonal expansion index from normalized ranks of inferred template counts within each repertoire. In a later analysis, generation probabilities were computed with a VDJ recombination model fitted to out-of-frame rearrangements, and the resulting probabilities were checked against IGoR. A later analysis scored TCR-TCR, TCR-HLA and TCR-CMV co-occurrence with hypergeometric tests, applying a repertoire-size bias correction to TCR pairs. In a later analysis, false discovery rates were estimated by permuting HLA or CMV assignments 20 times. In a later analysis, co-occurring TCRs were grouped with DBSCAN, and TCRdist sequence similarity was added when clustering was performed within HLA-allele-positive subsets. Repertoires with fewer than 30,000 or more than 120,000 public chains were left out of co-occurrence clustering, as were a handful of repertoires with anomalous nucleotide sharing. TCRdb holds this immuneACCESS table with in-frame rearrangements only. Some clones are missing; in checked studies, unresolved V genes explain under half, and the rest has no known cause. V and J calls and clone size follow that table, whereas D and trimming were derived from the DNA. Within this sample are about 140,000 clones, with about 84% of them counted one time only. Roughly 2.4% of the sample belongs to the ten largest clones.

The cohort consisted of approximately 690 healthy bone marrow donors. At the time of sampling, every cohort member was nominally healthy, though immune exposures that went unrecorded were likely present. The donor was CMV seronegative and was included in the group of approximately 350 seronegative cohort members. Each donor provided a peripheral blood sample, and peripheral blood mononuclear cells were used for TCR beta sequencing. The Qiagen DNeasy Blood Extraction Kit was used to extract genomic DNA from the blood cell samples. Spanning cysteine to phenylalanine, the CDR3 consists of 15 amino acids. Just the 45-base CDR3 DNA is kept, in frame starting at base 1. V is trimmed back by 6 bases and J by 7 bases, and the junction contains 7 bases that no gene match accounts for. As encoded in the germline V gene, CDR1 is LGHNA while CDR2 is YNFKEQ. The record originates from a study of cytomegalovirus exposure and HLA in healthy donors (dated by TCRdb to 2017 to 2019). Study-wide context: An earlier analysis of approximately 640 of the donors reported 276 Gb of sequence data and more than 90 million unique TCR beta sequences from about 179 million T cells. Roughly 320 gigabases of sequencing data and about 92 million unique TCR sequences made up an early release that covered 500 to 700 HLA-typed donors. Of the roughly 400 genotyped donors, about 80% fell in the genetic ancestry cluster associated with self-reported Caucasian donors. The study was designed to test whether signatures of past pathogen exposure could be identified by cataloging public T cell receptors. Using immunosequencing, the study profiled T cell repertoires from about 650 subjects and related those repertoires to cytomegalovirus serostatus. In addition to the first cohort of 650 to 800 subjects, a separate validation cohort of some 120 different subjects was used. To predict cytomegalovirus infection status, the study combined high-throughput TCR immunosequencing, statistical association of individual TCRs with disease status, and machine learning. A later analysis re-examined previously published TCR beta repertoires from 500 to 700 donors and added high-resolution HLA genotyping to investigate patterns of TCR occurrence. The later analysis used no new phenotypic data to find candidate immune exposures, relying instead on TCR beta sequences and their occurrence across donors. In an earlier analysis of 587 of the donors, high-throughput TCR beta sequencing was used to judge whether each TCR beta V gene segment behaved as functional or pseudogenic. Alongside the repertoire data, information on donor age, sex, ethnicity and CMV serostatus was compiled. In a later genetic analysis, genome-wide SNP genotypes for about 65% of the 666 donors were used, and that subset was treated as a discovery cohort. All discovery cohort repertoires had been generated using a single sequencing platform. HLA typing included class I and class II loci at four-digit resolution. The number of donors typed differed by locus, with roughly 629-640 for A, B, C, DRB1 and DQB1, roughly 520 for DQA1, over 600 for DPA1, and some 440 for DPB1. Because of strong linkage in the cohort, a handful of DR-DQ haplotypes were treated as single units for association and clustering. Among about 410 genotyped donors of the cohort, an average of about 220,000 unique TCR beta nucleotide sequences was sequenced per donor, of which roughly 17% were non-productive. Findings and caveats that apply to the study as a whole: At a false discovery rate of 0.05, a later analysis linked 15,000 to 20,000 TCR beta sequences to specific HLA alleles. Roughly uniform sequencing depth across donors was assumed in presence/absence analyses, although this assumption may not hold. Most TCR sequences were seen in very few donors, while some public TCRs were found in many individuals. The only immune exposure information available for the cohort was CMV serostatus. The earlier analysis of almost 600 of the donors excluded roughly 16 rarely observed V segments, including chromosome 9 orphons, because counts were too low. Linkage disequilibrium might explain the correlated functional status among segregating V segments, but an unknown experimental factor could not be excluded. Cytomegalovirus status was reported to be diagnosed by the classifier with high specificity and sensitivity in both the original and validation cohorts. The study gave a list of under 200 TCR beta chains associated with cytomegalovirus. Several of the top co-occurrence clusters appeared to be linked to parvovirus B19, influenza, CMV and Epstein-Barr virus, according to a later analysis. A later genetic analysis reported fewer N-insertions in productive TCRs among donors in an Asian-associated ancestry cluster than the roughly 620-donor mean. It was suggested by the authors that the approach could potentially be generalized to other disease states and immunological phenotypes. Because HLA typing was unavailable for some donors at each locus, only the typed subset was used in association tests. An earlier analysis of around 500 of the donors showed that most TCR beta V segments appeared in productive rearrangements either about 87% or about 30% of the time, which broadly matched IMGT annotations. Compared with equally common non-associated chains, HLA-associated TCR beta chains in a later analysis were more clonally expanded and had lower generation probabilities. When HLA alleles, especially DR and DQ, strongly co-occurred, attributing TCR associations to individual alleles was difficult. According to a later analysis, most CMV-associated TCR beta chains appeared to be HLA-restricted, and the HLA associations seemed to be driven largely by CMV exposure. An association between a missense DCLRE1C variant and V-gene and J-gene trimming of TCR beta chains was found in a later genetic analysis and replicated in an independent cohort. The 87-base-pair reads could not distinguish some IMGT-functional V segments, including TRBV6-2 and TRBV6-3, so those segments were excluded. In vitro tests confirmed that a few of the cytomegalovirus-associated TCR beta chains recognize cytomegalovirus antigens. A group of highly shared sequence variants was considered likely to be a technical artifact of the sequencing pipeline. In a later analysis, the rate of TCR association differed among HLA loci, with DRB1 alleles having the most associated TCRs and HLA-C alleles having the fewest. In this cohort, only TCR beta chains were sequenced, and detectable features were limited by the absence of alpha or paired-chain data. A further reported finding was that TCR beta sequences accurately predicted the HLA-A and HLA-B alleles for most subjects in the first cohort.

The chain links TRBV4-2 with TRBJ2-1, with TRBD2 identical over 12 junction bases. The sample consisted of PBMCs. The sequence came from a man in his fifties or sixties in good health and CMV-seronegative. The bases read TGTGCCAGCAGTCCTAGCGGGGGGGACCCAAATGAGCAGTTCTTC. The translation is CASSPSGGDPNEQFF.